This T cell receptor beta chain was captured in a study of tumor-infiltrating lymphocytes in localized non-small cell lung cancer. Study as a whole: Each patient gave resected tumor and non-adjacent uninvolved lung tissue.

Overall study findings and caveats: Immunotypes IM1 and IM2 had similar TCR-derived T-cell fractions.

With regard to this clone: Its antigen is unknown. Here the CDR3 omits its conserved ending phenylalanine or tryptophan, so a read error is the likely source.

Profiling relied on immunoSEQ multiplex PCR, and the TCRdb table lists in-frame clones only, not all of them. The top ten clones hold over 15% of a sample with about 15,000 clones, 82% of them seen once. Germline V gene sequence: CDR1 SGHAT, CDR2 FQNNGV. V shed 4 bases and J shed 12 bases, with 13 bases lying between them. CDR3 length equals 13 residues. This receptor was taken from a human donor with non-small cell lung cancer. Material: lung tumor tissue. The genes are TRBV11-2 and TRBJ1-6; D is unresolved. CDR3 loop: CASSSDGGQPLHY. The CDR3 DNA sequence: TGTGCCAGCAGCTCGGACGGTGGTCAACCCCTCCACTAT.